This T cell receptor beta chain was recovered during a study of T-cell reconstitution after alpha-beta-depleted transplantation in children. The germline V and J ends were trimmed by 1 base and 4 bases, with 18 bases remaining between them. The CDR3 loop spans 18 amino acids. CDR1 and CDR2 (germline): SGHRS, YFSETQ. Library preparation (for TCRbeta) was performed with unique molecular identifiers. TCRdb re-derived calls from the PCR reads in MiXCR, one entry per CDR3 protein. The sample consists of 700,000 to 950,000 distinct CDR3 sequences, approximately 15% of them appearing once. Study findings and constraints: Surviving recipient T cells and thymic progenitors produced the high day-60 TCRbeta diversity seen in some patients. Newly produced T cells mostly provided counts and TCRbeta diversity after one year, as hyperexpanded clones declined.

Points on this clonotype: Its target is unknown.

The TCR originated in a male patient younger than 18 who had a stem cell transplant for acute lymphoblastic leukemia, so the T cells may come from the graft donor. V is TRBV5-1 and J is TRBJ2-6; D may match TRBD1 or TRBD2 (5 bases each). Here the sequenced sample was PBMCs, mostly from graft donor cells, taken 360 days after TCRalphabeta/CD19-depleted stem cell transplant. This chain's CDR3 is CASSLRQGRPSGANVLTF. The CDR3 bases are TGCGCCAGCAGCTTGCGGCAGGGACGTCCGAGCGGGGCCAACGTCCTGACTTTC.